This T cell receptor (beta chain) was captured by sequencing in a study of T cell clonality in common variable immunodeficiency. The germline gives CDR1 SGHTA, CDR2 FQGNSA. The CDR3 length is 15 residues. A word on this clone: The read finishes 3 residues shy of the CDR3 end, and the germline J gene is used to complete it.

The table came from immunoSEQ multiplex PCR; TCRdb's copy has only in-frame clones and leaves some out. In total the sample includes roughly 32,000 clones, none of them seen once. The clonotype originates from a person aged 18 to 70 in good health. Sequencing used peripheral blood mononuclear cells. The chain is built from TRBV7-2 and TRBJ2-3; D possibly corresponds to TRBD2 (5 bases). The covered CDR3 bases are TGTGCCAGCAGCCCGGCCACCCACAGCGGAGAGACG. This gives the protein CASSPATHSGET. The full CDR3 reads CASSPATHSGETQYF.